Each of the 24 T cell receptor beta chains below was sequenced from the same sample in a study of T cells after yellow fever vaccination. MiXCR was run by TCRdb on the 5' RACE reads, yielding one entry per CDR3 protein. The sample records about 340,000 distinct CDR3 sequences, roughly 8.7% being singletons. The source was PBMCs, collected on the day of the first yellow fever vaccination. The origin of the receptors is a man between 18 and 35 years old who received the YFV17D yellow fever vaccine.

This clonotype appeared many times. This rearrangement joins TRBV12-3 or TRBV12-4 to TRBJ2-1; D remains ambiguous. This CDR3 comprises 16 residues. Trimming removed 3 bases from V and 5 bases from J, with 17 bases in between. CDR3 in DNA: TGTGCCAGCAGTTTTCTGGGCGGAGCTTCTCACAATGAGCAGTTCTTC. It translates to CASSFLGGASHNEQFF.

This chain uses TRBV29-1 with TRBJ2-1; D remains ambiguous. Germline-derived CDR1 and CDR2 are SQVTM and ANQGSEA. V gave up 4 bases and J gave up 7 bases, with 5 bases separating them. This CDR3 is 10 amino acids long. As DNA, the CDR3 is TGCAGCGTTGTTGTTAATGAGCAGTTCTTC. Protein sequence: CSVVVNEQFF.

This chain joins TRBV20-1 and TRBJ2-1; possible D gene TRBD2, 7 bases. CDR3 length: 16 residues. Looked up from germline, CDR1 is DFQATT and CDR2 is SNEGSKA (reference sequence). V was shortened by 1 base and J by 7 bases, with 20 bases between the two germline ends. The CDR3 bases are TGCAGTGCTAGAGCCCCTAGGGGGGGGGCTTGGAATGAGCAGTTCTTC. Protein: CSARAPRGGAWNEQFF.

This clonotype has more than one count but fewer than ten. The V gene is TRBV12-3 or TRBV12-4, the J gene TRBJ2-3, with D possibly TRBD1 on 5 matching bases. Trimming took 3 bases from V and 5 from J, leaving 9 bases between them. The CDR3 has 13 residues. The CDR3 nucleotides are TGTGCCAGCAGTTTGCAGGGTGAAGATACGCAGTATTTT. This gives the protein CASSLQGEDTQYF.

This clonotype was seen a few times. The V and J genes are TRBV20-1 and TRBJ2-5; 12 nucleotides align to TRBD2. The CDR3 extends over 15 amino acids. The V gene's germline CDR1 is DFQATT and CDR2 SNEGSKA (reference sequence). V dropped 4 bases and J dropped 1; count of bases not matched to a gene: 4. In nucleotides, the CDR3 is TGCAGTGCTACTCCTAGCGGGGGGGCCCAAGAGACCCAGTACTTC. This translates into CSATPSGGAQETQYF.

This clonotype was picked up a small number of times. This rearrangement joins TRBV18 to TRBJ2-3, with D maybe TRBD1 (5 bases). The germline V and J ends were trimmed by 6 bases and 2 bases, with 18 bases remaining between them. Looked up from germline, CDR1 is KGHSH and CDR2 is LQKENI. The CDR3 contains 16 residues. The CDR3 sequence is CASSPQRQIPTDTQYF. The CDR3 region has the DNA TGTGCCAGCTCTCCTCAGCGACAGATTCCCACAGATACGCAGTATTTT.

The chain is built from TRBV5-1 and TRBJ2-5; D unclear. Germline values: CDR1 SGHRS, CDR2 YFSETQ. This CDR3 has 13 amino acids. The V end was cut by 9 bases, the J end by 2 bases, with 14 bases between. CDR3 DNA sequence: TGCGCCACCAGAACCGGGCCGCAAGAGACCCAGTACTTC. Amino acid sequence: CATRTGPQETQYF.

The V call is TRBV18, the J call TRBJ1-1; D gene ambiguous. The CDR3 runs 15 residues. Germline V gene data show CDR1 as KGHSH and CDR2 as LQKENI. The ends were cut back, 0 bases at V and 0 bases at J, with 8 bases in the middle. The CDR3 protein is CASSPPSRVNTEAFF. CDR3 DNA: TGTGCCAGCTCACCACCATCCAGAGTGAACACTGAAGCTTTCTTT.

The chain has TRBV20-1 and TRBJ2-3; 9 nucleotides line up with TRBD2. V gave up 1 base and J gave up 4 bases; unmatched junction bases: 15. Per germline, CDR1 DFQATT and CDR2 SNEGSKA (reference sequence). This CDR3 has 18 residues. Written as DNA, the CDR3 is TGCAGTGCTAGAGGAAGGGGCGGGGGGGCGCGCGGCGCAGATACGCAGTATTTT. Translation: CSARGRGGGARGADTQYF.

As to this clonotype: The CDR3 carries no conserved terminal phenylalanine or tryptophan, so it likely arises from a read error. CDR3 protein: CSARKSSGSQETQYS. For the CDR3, the DNA is TGCAGTGCTAGGAAGAGTAGCGGGTCCCAAGAGACCCAGTACTCC. The gene calls are TRBV20-1 and TRBJ2-5; TRBD2 matches 7 bases. J lost 1 base, V lost 3 bases, and 8 bases had no gene match. Germline CDR1 reads DFQATT; CDR2 reads SNEGSKA (reference sequence). The CDR3 has 15 residues.

In this sample, this clonotype turned up many times. The V gene is TRBV14, the J gene TRBJ2-7, with a possible D match to TRBD1 (6 bases). From germline, CDR1 is SGHDN and CDR2 FVKESK. V lost 1 base and J lost 0, with 10 bases in between. The CDR3 contains 15 residues. DNA for the CDR3: TGTGCCAGCAGCCAAGTCCGGGACACCTCCTACGAGCAGTACTTC. Amino acid sequence: CASSQVRDTSYEQYF.

This clonotype was counted between two and nine times. CDR3 bases: TGTGCCAGTAGTATAGGGGAACGGCATGCGTCGGACACCGGGGAGCTGTTTTTT. This gives the protein CASSIGERHASDTGELFF. This chain joins TRBV19 and TRBJ2-2; D unclear. V was pared by 1 base and J by 3 bases, with 18 bases between. CDR3 length equals 18 residues. CDR1 is LNHDA, CDR2 SQIVND, per germline (reference sequence).

V gene TRBV4-3 combines with J gene TRBJ1-4; D remains unclear. CDR3 length equals 14 residues. Trimming shortened V by 4 bases and J by 0 bases, and 6 bases separated the two germline ends. Germline V gene sequence: CDR1 LGHNA, CDR2 YSLEER. CDR3 nucleotide sequence: TGCGCCAGCAGCCGCCGCCCAACTAATGAAAAACTGTTTTTT. The encoded protein is CASSRRPTNEKLFF.

The V gene is TRBV28, the J gene TRBJ1-1; 8 bases are shared with TRBD1. The ends lost 3 bases at V and 10 bases at J; junction bases unmatched: 4. This CDR3 has 12 residues. Germline V gives CDR1 MDHEN, CDR2 SYDVKM. DNA for the CDR3: TGTGCCAGCAGTTTTTCGGGGACAGGAGCTTTCTTT. Encoded protein: CASSFSGTGAFF. The variable domain in full, with the rest retrieved from reference TRBV28 and TRBJ1-1, is DVKVTQSSRYLVKRTGEKVFLECVQDMDHENMFWYRQDPGLGLRLIYFSYDVKMKEKGDIPEGYSVSREKKERFSLILESASTNQTSMYLCASSFSGTGAFFGQGTRLTVV.

This clonotype showed up many times. The CDR3 loop is CASSLGEGLAKNIQYF. The CDR3 DNA reads TGTGCCAGCAGTTTAGGGGAAGGGCTAGCCAAAAACATTCAGTACTTC. V is TRBV12-3 or TRBV12-4 and J is TRBJ2-4; D remains unclear. This CDR3 is 16 amino acids long. Trimming cost V 1 base and J 0 bases, with 10 bases left between them.

As for this clonotype: A much bigger clone sits one base away, suggesting this may be a read error. The chain recombines TRBV14 with TRBJ2-1, with D perhaps matching TRBD2 (5 bases). The CDR3 has 15 amino acids. V was cut by 4 bases and J by 6 bases, with 16 bases left in between. In germline, CDR1 is SGHDN, CDR2 FVKESK. The CDR3 coding sequence is TGTGCCAGCAGCCGAATGACGGAGGTCCCCAATGAGCAGTTCTTC. As protein: CASSRMTEVPNEQFF.

This rearrangement joins TRBV7-2 to TRBJ2-2, with D perhaps TRBD1 (6 bases). The CDR3 sequence is 16 residues long. Trimming stripped 2 bases from V and 1 base from J, with 11 bases between. CDR1 and CDR2 from the germline V gene are SGHTA and FQGNSA. Here the CDR3 reads CASSLRTGQNTGELFF. CDR3 in DNA: TGTGCCAGCAGCTTACGAACAGGGCAGAACACCGGGGAGCTGTTTTTT.

The table lists this clonotype with a few counts. V usage is TRBV30 and J usage is TRBJ2-2; D is ambiguous. Trimming took off 5 bases at V and 0 bases at J, with 4 bases between the two ends. Germline lookup yields CDR1 GTSNPN and CDR2 SVGIG (reference sequence). The CDR3 totals 12 residues. The CDR3 loop is CAWQTNTGELFF. For the CDR3, the DNA is TGTGCCTGGCAGACGAACACCGGGGAGCTGTTTTTT.

This clonotype was seen more than once but under ten times. This sequence joins TRBV20-1 and TRBJ2-1; D not certain. CDR1 is DFQATT and CDR2 is SNEGSKA in the germline V gene (reference sequence). The CDR3 spans 17 residues. V shed 0 bases and J shed 0 bases, with 15 bases lying between them. The CDR3 bases are TGCAGTGCTAGAGAAGACCAACCTAGATACTCCTACAATGAGCAGTTCTTC. Protein: CSAREDQPRYSYNEQFF.

This clonotype was counted a few times. This chain links TRBV14 with TRBJ1-3; the D is unclear. V dropped 0 bases and J dropped 2 bases, with 11 bases sitting between them. The CDR3 length is 16 residues. CDR1 and CDR2 (germline): SGHDN, FVKESK. The CDR3 coding sequence is TGTGCCAGCAGCCAAGATATCTGGGCCACTGGAAACACCATATATTTT. This sequence encodes CASSQDIWATGNTIYF. Supplemented by reference TRBV14 and TRBJ1-3, the full variable domain reads EAGVTQFPSHSVIEKGQTVTLRCDPISGHDNLYWYRRVMGKEIKFLLHFVKESKQDESGMPNNRFLAERTGGTYSTLKVQPAELEDSGVYFCASSQDIWATGNTIYFGEGSWLTVV.

This clonotype came up many times. The rearrangement joins TRBV2 to TRBJ2-6; no firm D call. Germline V lookup: CDR1 SNHLY, CDR2 FYNNEI. The CDR3 runs 15 residues. V lost 2 bases and J lost 2, with 7 bases in between. The CDR3: CASSESDAGANVLTF. The CDR3 nucleotides read TGTGCCAGCAGTGAATCGGACGCTGGGGCCAACGTCCTGACTTTC.

This clonotype was counted a few times. V gene TRBV18 combines with J gene TRBJ2-5; 8 nucleotides agree with TRBD1. V was pared by 3 bases and J by 1 base, with 4 bases of the junction left unmatched. Per the germline V gene, CDR1 is KGHSH and CDR2 is LQKENI. The CDR3 length is 15 residues. CDR3 coding DNA: TGTGCCAGCTCACCGAGGCAGGGGGCCCAAGAGACCCAGTACTTC. It translates to CASSPRQGAQETQYF.

The chain couples TRBV5-1 to TRBJ2-3, with D perhaps TRBD2 (6 bases). Germline CDR1 reads SGHRS; CDR2 reads YFSETQ. The V gene lost 3 bases and the J gene lost 3 bases, with 14 bases spanning the gap. The CDR3 runs to 15 residues. The CDR3 coding sequence is TGCGCCAGCAGCTGGAGGGGCAGGGAAACAGATACGCAGTATTTT. This encodes CASSWRGRETDTQYF.

The count of this clonotype is one. V and J are TRBV12-3 or TRBV12-4 and TRBJ2-1; 7 nucleotides align to TRBD2. This CDR3 is built from 12 residues. V lost 7 bases and J lost 8; bases outside the gene matches: 5. The CDR3 nucleotides read TGTGCCAGCACCTTCGGGGGGTATGAGCAGTTCTTC. Translating gives CASTFGGYEQFF.